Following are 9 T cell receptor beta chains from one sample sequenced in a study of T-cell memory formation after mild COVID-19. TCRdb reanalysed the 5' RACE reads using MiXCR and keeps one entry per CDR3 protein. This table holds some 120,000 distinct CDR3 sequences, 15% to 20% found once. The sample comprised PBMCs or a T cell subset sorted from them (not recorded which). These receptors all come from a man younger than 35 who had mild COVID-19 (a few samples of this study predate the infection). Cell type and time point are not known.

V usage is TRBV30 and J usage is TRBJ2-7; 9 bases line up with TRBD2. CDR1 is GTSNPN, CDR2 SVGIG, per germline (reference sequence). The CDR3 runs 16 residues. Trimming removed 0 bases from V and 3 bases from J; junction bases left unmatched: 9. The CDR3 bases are TGTGCCTGGAGTGTAGCGGGGGGCCGCTTCAGCTACGAGCAGTACTTC. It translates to CAWSVAGGRFSYEQYF.

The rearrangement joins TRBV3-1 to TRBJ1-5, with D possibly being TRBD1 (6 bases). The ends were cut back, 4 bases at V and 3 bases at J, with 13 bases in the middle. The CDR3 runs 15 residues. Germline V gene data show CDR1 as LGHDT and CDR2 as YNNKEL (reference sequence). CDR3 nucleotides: TGTGCCAGCAGCCCCTGGGGGGCAGACAATCAGCCCCAGCATTTT. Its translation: CASSPWGADNQPQHF.

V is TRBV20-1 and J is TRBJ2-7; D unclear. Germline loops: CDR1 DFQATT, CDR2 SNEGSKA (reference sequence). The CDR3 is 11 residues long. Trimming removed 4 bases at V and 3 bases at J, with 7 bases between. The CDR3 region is CSATGNYEQYF. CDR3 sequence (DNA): TGCAGTGCTACAGGAAACTACGAGCAGTACTTC.

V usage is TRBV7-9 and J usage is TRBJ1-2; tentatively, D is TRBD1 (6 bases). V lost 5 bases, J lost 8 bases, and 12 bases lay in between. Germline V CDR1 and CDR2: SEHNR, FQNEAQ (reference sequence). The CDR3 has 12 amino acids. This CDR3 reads CASSQDSRGYTF. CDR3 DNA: TGTGCCAGCAGCCAGGACAGTCGGGGCTACACCTTC.

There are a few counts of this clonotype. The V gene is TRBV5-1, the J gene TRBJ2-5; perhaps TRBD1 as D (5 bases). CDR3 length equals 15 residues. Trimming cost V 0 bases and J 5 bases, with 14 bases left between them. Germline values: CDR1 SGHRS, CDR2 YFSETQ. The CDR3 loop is CASSLAGRVSETQYF. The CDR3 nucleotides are TGCGCCAGCAGCTTGGCGGGCAGGGTATCGGAGACCCAGTACTTC.

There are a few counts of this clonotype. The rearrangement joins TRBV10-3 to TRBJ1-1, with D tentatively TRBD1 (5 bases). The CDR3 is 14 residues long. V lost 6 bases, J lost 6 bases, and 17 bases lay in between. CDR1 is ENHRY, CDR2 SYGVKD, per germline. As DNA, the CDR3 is TGTGCCATCAGCCCAGTCGGGGGGGACTCTGAAGCTTTCTTT. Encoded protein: CAISPVGGDSEAFF.

The CDR3 sequence: CASSEGNYNEQFF. The CDR3 coding sequence is TGTGCCAGCAGTGAGGGAAACTACAATGAGCAGTTCTTC. The chain has TRBV28 and TRBJ2-1, with a possible D match to TRBD2 (5 bases). Trimming shortened V by 5 bases and J by 3 bases, and 8 bases separated the two germline ends. The CDR3 runs 13 residues. Germline values: CDR1 MDHEN, CDR2 SYDVKM.

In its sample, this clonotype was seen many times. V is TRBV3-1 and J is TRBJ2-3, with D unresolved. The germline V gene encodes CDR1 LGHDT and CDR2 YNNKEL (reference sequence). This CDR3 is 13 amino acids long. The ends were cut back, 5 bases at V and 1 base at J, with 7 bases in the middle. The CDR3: CASSSSGTDTQYF. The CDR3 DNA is TGTGCCAGCAGCTCGTCAGGCACAGATACGCAGTATTTT.

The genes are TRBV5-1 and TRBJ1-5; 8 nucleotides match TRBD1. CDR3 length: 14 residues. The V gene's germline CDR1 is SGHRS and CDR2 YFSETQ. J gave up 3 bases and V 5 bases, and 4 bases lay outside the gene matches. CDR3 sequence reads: CASRPGGSNQPQHF. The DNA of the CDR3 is TGCGCCAGCAGGCCAGGGGGCTCCAATCAGCCCCAGCATTTT.